This is a list of T cell receptor beta chains from one sample in a study of blood T cells in healthy people across ages. TCRdb redid the calling of the 5' RACE reads with MiXCR, one entry per CDR3 protein. This sample yields hundreds of thousands of distinct CDR3 sequences, of which around half are seen a single time; 25% to 35% belongs to the top ten. Sequenced material: blood. The receptors originated from a woman in her fifties or sixties in good health. CDR3s include the opening cysteine and the closing phenylalanine or tryptophan. D genes are given only for firm matches. The listing skips clone size in some rows; elsewhere it reads once, few, many or a size class.

length | J | size | V | D | CDR3 | DNA
21 | TRBJ2-6 | NA | TRBV3-1 | TRBD2 | CASSQERLAGAESSGANVLTF | TGTGCCAGCAGCCAAGAAAGACTAGCGGGAGCCGAAAGCTCTGGGGCCAACGTCCTGACTTTC
16 | TRBJ2-4 | NA | TRBV21-1 | NA | CASRKGTGGSKNIQYF | TGTGCCAGCAGGAAAGGGACAGGGGGATCCAAAAACATTCAGTACTTC
13 | TRBJ1-1 | NA | TRBV14 | NA | CASSQDRRTEAFF | TGTGCCAGCAGCCAAGATCGGAGGACTGAAGCTTTCTTT
16 | TRBJ2-7 | NA | TRBV14 | TRBD2 | CASSHLPSGIRYEQYF | TGTGCCAGCAGCCATCTGCCTAGCGGGATAAGGTACGAGCAGTACTTC
18 | TRBJ2-5 | NA | TRBV24-1 | NA | CATSDPTGKLANQETQYF | TGTGCCACCAGTGATCCGACAGGGAAACTAGCGAACCAAGAGACCCAGTACTTC
11 | TRBJ1-1 | NA | TRBV7-3 | NA | CASRGHTEAFF | TGTGCCAGCAGGGGCCACACTGAAGCTTTCTTT
16 | TRBJ1-5 | NA | TRBV6-1 | NA | CASSVAGVGPGQPQHF | TGTGCCAGCAGTGTTGCGGGGGTGGGACCAGGTCAGCCCCAGCATTTT
15 | TRBJ2-5 | few | TRBV4-2 | NA | CASSQESDPRGTQYF | TGTGCCAGCAGCCAAGAGTCAGACCCTCGGGGGACCCAGTACTTC
14 | TRBJ1-1 | NA | TRBV15 | NA | CATSRDRQTNQAFF | TGTGCCACCAGCAGAGATAGACAGACTAACCAAGCTTTCTTT
13 | TRBJ2-3 | NA | TRBV18 | NA | CASSPRHTGTQYF | TGTGCCAGCTCACCCCGACACACAGGTACGCAGTATTTT
15 | TRBJ2-1 | NA | TRBV6-1 | NA | CASSSGAAYGSEQFF | TGTGCCAGCAGCTCCGGGGCGGCGTATGGCAGTGAGCAGTTCTTC
16 | TRBJ1-2 | NA | TRBV7-2 | TRBD1 | CASSPRAGRGLYGYNF | TGTGCCAGCAGCCCTCGAGCGGGGAGGGGGCTCTATGGCTACAACTTC
12 | TRBJ2-5 | NA | TRBV20-1 | NA | CSATPGQETQYF | TGCAGTGCTACCCCGGGGCAAGAGACCCAGTACTTC
13 | TRBJ2-3 | NA | TRBV4-3 | NA | CASSQDKDTSQYF | TGCGCCAGCAGCCAAGATAAGGATACCTCGCAGTATTTT
13 | TRBJ2-1 | few | TRBV25-1 | NA | CASSEFLYNEQFF | TGTGCCAGCAGTGAATTTCTCTACAATGAGCAGTTCTTC
13 | TRBJ1-6 | NA | TRBV7-9 | NA | CASSVRGNSPLHF | TGTGCCAGCAGCGTGAGGGGTAACTCACCCCTCCACTTT
17 | TRBJ2-3 | NA | TRBV6-1 | NA | CATNLRGAPGYTDTQYF | TGTGCCACCAACCTTCGGGGTGCCCCTGGTTACACAGATACGCAGTATTTT
13 | TRBJ2-7 | NA | TRBV7-9 | TRBD2 | CASSSGLVHEQYF | TGTGCCAGCAGTTCCGGACTAGTCCACGAGCAGTACTTC
11 | TRBJ2-7 | NA | TRBV2 | TRBD1 | CASRTGHEQYF | TGTGCCAGCCGGACAGGACACGAGCAGTACTTC
15 | TRBJ2-1 | few | TRBV6-5 | TRBD2 | CASSYPGLAGNEQFF | TGTGCCAGCAGTTACCCGGGACTAGCGGGCAATGAGCAGTTCTTC
14 | TRBJ2-5 | NA | TRBV20-1 | NA | CSAAPEAFQETQYF | TGCAGTGCCGCCCCGGAAGCGTTCCAAGAGACCCAGTACTTC
14 | TRBJ2-7 | NA | TRBV20-1 | TRBD2 | CSAYLPSGSDEQYF | TGCAGTGCTTATCTCCCTAGCGGGAGCGACGAGCAGTACTTC
17 | TRBJ2-5 | NA | TRBV11-1 | TRBD2 | CASNSVPSGRNQETQYF | TGTGCCAGTAACTCAGTTCCTAGCGGGAGGAACCAAGAGACCCAGTACTTC
13 | TRBJ2-7 | NA | TRBV20-1 | NA | CSARRGRSYEQYF | TGCAGTGCTAGGAGGGGACGCTCCTACGAGCAGTACTTC
15 | TRBJ2-2 | NA | TRBV4-1 | TRBD1 | CASSRGQGCTGELFF | TGCGCCAGCAGCAGGGGACAGGGCTGTACCGGGGAGCTGTTTTTT
18 | TRBJ2-2 | NA | TRBV18 | TRBD1 | CASSSNKDRGSGTGELFF | TGTGCCAGCTCATCCAACAAGGACAGGGGCTCAGGAACCGGGGAGCTGTTTTTT
14 | TRBJ2-5 | NA | TRBV7-2 | NA | CASSLAGSLETQYF | TGTGCCAGCAGCTTAGCGGGCTCCCTAGAGACCCAGTACTTC
10 | TRBJ2-1 | many | TRBV29-1 | NA | CSVDYNEQFF | TGCAGCGTGGACTACAATGAGCAGTTCTTC
14 | TRBJ2-7 | NA | TRBV6-6 | NA | CASSQSSVSYEQYF | TGTGCCAGCAGCCAGAGTAGCGTATCCTACGAGCAGTACTTC
13 | TRBJ1-1 | NA | TRBV12-3/TRBV12-4 | NA | CASINSGLSEAFF | TGTGCCAGCATCAATTCAGGTTTGTCTGAAGCTTTCTTT
13 | TRBJ2-3 | NA | TRBV15 | TRBD1 | CATSIGQGDTQYF | TGTGCCACCAGCATAGGACAGGGAGATACGCAGTATTTT
15 | TRBJ2-3 | NA | TRBV9 | NA | CASSVLAISTDTQYF | TGTGCCAGCAGCGTACTAGCGATAAGCACAGATACGCAGTATTTT
18 | TRBJ2-5 | NA | TRBV7-3 | NA | CASSLRGGSGGTSETQYF | TGTGCCAGCAGCTTAAGGGGGGGGTCAGGGGGTACATCAGAGACCCAGTACTTC